The 11 T cell receptor beta chains presented below share a single source sample, sequenced in a study of immune heterogeneity within non-small cell lung tumors. With around 0.6 ug used per sample, the template was genomic DNA from bulk tumor. Every primary tumor yielded several biopsies, spaced far apart, that were taken during surgery. Before undergoing curative surgery, patients had newly diagnosed non-small cell lung cancer that was untreated. In a multiplex PCR, 32 V and 13 J primers amplified TCR beta CDR3. TCRdb re-called the multiplex PCR reads with MiXCR, one entry per CDR3 protein. The sample holds roughly 13,000 distinct CDR3 sequences, roughly 22% seen once. Material for sequencing was lung tumor tissue. The receptors come from a man in his sixties with non-small cell lung cancer.

This clonotype was observed a handful of times. The V gene is TRBV4-1, the J gene TRBJ2-6, with D perhaps matching TRBD1 (5 bases). V was pared by 4 bases and J by 1 base, with 8 bases between. Germline values: CDR1 MGHRA, CDR2 YSYEKL. There are 15 residues in the CDR3. The chain's CDR3 is CASSRTGSGANVLTF. The CDR3 region has the DNA TGCGCCAGCAGCCGAACAGGTTCTGGGGCCAACGTCCTGACTTTC.

A few counts support this clonotype. The CDR3 DNA reads as TGTGCCAGCAGCCAAGTCGCGAGCGGGACATCAGGTGAGCAGTTCTTC. This gives the protein CASSQVASGTSGEQFF. This rearrangement joins TRBV3-1 to TRBJ2-1, with a tentative D call TRBD2 (7 bases). V was pared by 1 base and J by 9 bases, with 19 bases between. In germline, CDR1 is LGHDT, CDR2 YNNKEL (reference sequence). This CDR3 spans 16 amino acids.

The chain is built from TRBV5-6 and TRBJ2-1, with 11 bases fitting TRBD2. V shed 4 bases and J 1 base; nucleotides not matched to a gene: 13. The CDR3 runs to 19 residues. Germline CDR1 SGHDT, CDR2 YYEEEE. The CDR3 region has the DNA TGTGCCAGCAGCCACTCGGACGTGACTAGCGGGAAGTCCTACAATGAGCAGTTCTTC. Translating it yields CASSHSDVTSGKSYNEQFF. Looking up the rest from reference TRBV5-6 and TRBJ2-1 gives the full variable domain: DAGVTQSPTHLIKTRGQQVTLRCSPKSGHDTVSWYQQALGQGPQFIFQYYEEEERQRGNFPDRFSGHQFPNYSSELNVNALLLGDSALYLCASSHSDVTSGKSYNEQFFGPGTRLTVL.

V gene TRBV30 combines with J gene TRBJ2-2; 12 bases are a match to TRBD2. Unmatched junction bases numbered 8, after V lost 4 bases and J lost 5 bases. This CDR3 comprises 16 residues. Germline values: CDR1 GTSNPN, CDR2 SVGIG (reference sequence). The CDR3 coding sequence is TGTGCCTGGACGCCTAGCGGGAGGGCCGGAACCGGGGAGCTGTTTTTT. As protein: CAWTPSGRAGTGELFF.

This clonotype was counted only a few times. V is TRBV19 and J is TRBJ2-1; tentatively, D is TRBD1 or TRBD2 (8 bases each). V dropped 5 bases and J dropped 1 base, with 21 bases sitting between them. Germline values: CDR1 LNHDA, CDR2 SQIVND (reference sequence). This CDR3 spans 18 amino acids. The CDR3 protein is CASSVDRGRGGSYNEQFF. In DNA form, the CDR3 reads TGTGCCAGTAGTGTCGACAGGGGTCGGGGGGGTTCCTACAATGAGCAGTTCTTC.

This sequence joins TRBV7-9 and TRBJ2-3; no clear D. Germline loops: CDR1 SEHNR, CDR2 FQNEAQ (reference sequence). V lost 2 bases and J 6 bases, leaving 12 bases between the germline ends. The CDR3 consists of 14 residues. CDR3 residues: CASSLRSGPDTQYF. CDR3 nucleotides: TGTGCCAGCAGCTTACGTTCGGGCCCGGATACGCAGTATTTT.

This clonotype has just a few counts. CDR3 in DNA: TGTGCCAGCAGCCGTGAAACAGGGATAAGGGGCTACACCTTC. Translation gives CASSRETGIRGYTF. The genes are TRBV7-6 and TRBJ1-2; D perhaps matches TRBD1 (6 bases). The CDR3 loop spans 14 amino acids. V dropped 5 bases and J dropped 8 bases, with 18 bases sitting between them. CDR1 is SGHVS, CDR2 FNYEAQ, per germline.

This clonotype is labeled as medium-sized. V and J are TRBV5-1 and TRBJ1-2, with unresolved D. Germline V gene sequence: CDR1 SGHRS, CDR2 YFSETQ. Trimming left V 0 bases short and J 5 bases short, with 14 bases between. This CDR3 is built from 15 residues. CDR3 in DNA: TGCGCCAGCAGCTTGGCCAATTCTGGGGTATATGGCTACACCTTC. It translates to CASSLANSGVYGYTF.

This clonotype has only a few counts. The rearrangement uses TRBV11-2 and TRBJ2-1, with unresolved D. The CDR3 totals 12 residues. Germline V gene lookup returns CDR1 SGHAT and CDR2 FQNNGV. The germline V and J ends were trimmed by 2 bases and 8 bases, with 7 bases remaining between them. CDR3 loop: CASSLYIYEQFF. The CDR3 coding sequence is TGTGCCAGCAGCTTATATATTTATGAGCAGTTCTTC.

The chain joins TRBV12-3 or TRBV12-4 to TRBJ2-1, with TRBD2 matching 8 bases. The J segment lost 8 bases and the V segment lost 2 bases, leaving 8 bases of the junction unmatched. This CDR3 has 15 residues. The CDR3 coding sequence is TGTGCCAGCAGTTTATCAGCGGGAGCGTCTCATGAGCAGTTCTTC. Its translation: CASSLSAGASHEQFF.

This clonotype was detected ten times or more. This chain connects TRBV20-1 to TRBJ2-7; 8 nucleotides agree with TRBD2. The V and J ends lost 0 bases and 2 bases, in that order; junction bases with no gene match: 9. The CDR3 is made up of 16 amino acids. Germline assignment: CDR1 DFQATT and CDR2 SNEGSKA (reference sequence). CDR3 nucleotides: TGCAGTGCTAGAGATCCCCCTAGCGGGCCCGCCTACGAGCAGTACTTC. The encoded protein is CSARDPPSGPAYEQYF.